The 18 T cell receptor beta chains below all came from one sample that was sequenced in a study of shared clonotypes between healthy human individuals. CD45RO-negative cells were positively selected for CCR7, leaving out terminally differentiated effector memory CD45RA+ cells. Using immunoSEQ multiplex PCR, the repertoire was profiled, and TCRdb retains in-frame clones only, with some absent. The sample yields around 2,000,000 clones, approximately 94% seen once. The sequenced sample consisted of naive CD8+ T cells from PBMCs. Source of these receptors: a man aged 18-30 years in good health. Some clones in this sample may be carry-over from other donors' samples.

Worth noting for this clone: Other DNA sequences of this sample code for an identical CDR3. The rearrangement uses TRBV27 and TRBJ2-3; D remains unclear. Per the germline V gene, CDR1 is MNHEY and CDR2 is SMNVEV (reference sequence). CDR3 size: 13 residues. Trimming took off 1 base at V and 1 base at J, with 3 bases between the two ends. CDR3 nucleotide sequence: TGTGCCAGCAGTTTATTCCGCACAGATACGCAGTATTTT. It yields the protein CASSLFRTDTQYF.

The chain couples TRBV19 to TRBJ1-1, with a weak D call TRBD1 (6 bases). V lost 5 bases, J lost 0 bases, and 7 bases lay in between. CDR1 and CDR2 from the germline V gene are LNHDA and SQIVND (reference sequence). The CDR3 extends over 13 amino acids. For the CDR3, the DNA is TGTGCCAGTAGTTCAGGGGTGAACACTGAAGCTTTCTTT. Its protein is CASSSGVNTEAFF.

This chain joins TRBV16 and TRBJ1-2, with 9 nucleotides matching TRBD1. V shed 4 bases and J 2 bases; nucleotides not matched to a gene: 2. CDR3 length equals 14 residues. CDR1 KGHSY and CDR2 FQNENV come from the germline V gene. The CDR3 reads CASSRTGDNYGYTF. CDR3 sequence (DNA): TGTGCCAGCAGCCGGACAGGGGACAACTATGGCTACACCTTC.

The V and J genes are TRBV15 and TRBJ1-1, with D perhaps matching TRBD1 (5 bases). The CDR3 contains 14 residues. The germline gives CDR1 LNHNV, CDR2 YYDKDF (reference sequence). The CDR3 bases are TGTCTCTTTATAGGGGATTCTCGAGGGCTTGAAGCTTTCTTT. Encoded protein: CLFIGDSRGLEAFF.

The chain combines TRBV4-1 with TRBJ2-2; tentatively, D is TRBD2 (5 bases). V lost 0 bases and J 7 bases, leaving 12 bases between the germline ends. Looked up from germline, CDR1 is MGHRA and CDR2 is YSYEKL. This CDR3 spans 15 amino acids. CDR3 nucleotide sequence: TGCGCCAGCAGCCAAGATCGGGATGGGAGCGGGGAGCTGTTTTTT. Translating gives CASSQDRDGSGELFF.

To note about this clone: Different DNA sequences within this sample yield the same CDR3. J is TRBJ2-7 and V is TRBV9; perhaps TRBD1 as D (6 bases). Germline CDR1 reads SGDLS; CDR2 reads YYNGEE. Trimming cost V 0 bases and J 2 bases, with 9 bases left between them. This CDR3 has 14 residues. The CDR3 coding sequence is TGTGCCAGCAGCGTAGTAGCAGGGGCCTACGAGCAGTACTTC. Its protein product is CASSVVAGAYEQYF. The entire variable domain, with the rest obtained from reference TRBV9 and TRBJ2-7, is as follows: DSGVTQTPKHLITATGQRVTLRCSPRSGDLSVYWYQQSLDQGLQFLIQYYNGEERAKGNILERFSAQQFPDLHSELNLSSLELGDSALYFCASSVVAGAYEQYFGPGTRLTVT.

This chain connects TRBV5-5 to TRBJ1-5, with D perhaps TRBD1 (6 bases). CDR3 length: 16 amino acids. The V gene lost 4 bases and the J gene lost 7 bases, with 21 bases spanning the gap. Germline V gene sequence: CDR1 SGHKS, CDR2 YYEKEE (reference sequence). The CDR3 bases are TGTGCCAGCAGCAAGGAACTTGTCGGGAGGGGGCAGCCCCAGCATTTT. Translation gives CASSKELVGRGQPQHF.

This chain uses TRBV19 with TRBJ1-1; 9 nucleotides match TRBD1. The CDR3 consists of 18 residues. The germline V gene has CDR1 LNHDA and CDR2 SQIVND (reference sequence). V dropped 5 bases and J dropped 5; count of bases not matched to a gene: 18. The CDR3 DNA sequence: TGTGCCAGTAGTGCCGGACAGGGGTCCTTCGCCCAGGGGACTGAAGCTTTCTTT. This encodes CASSAGQGSFAQGTEAFF.

V gene TRBV19 combines with J gene TRBJ2-6; D gene uncertain. The CDR3 consists of 17 residues. V shed 4 bases and J shed 2 bases, with 15 bases lying between them. Germline V gives CDR1 LNHDA, CDR2 SQIVND (reference sequence). The CDR3 DNA reads as TGTGCCAGTAGTAACATGTGGCTCGACCCTGGGGCCAACGTCCTGACTTTC. Translated: CASSNMWLDPGANVLTF.

The rearrangement links TRBV10-3 to TRBJ2-7; D uncertain. This CDR3 has 14 residues. Per the germline V gene, CDR1 is ENHRY and CDR2 is SYGVKD. Trimming left V 3 bases short and J 2 bases short, with 11 bases between. CDR3: CAISESHLTYEQYF. The CDR3 bases are TGTGCCATCAGTGAATCTCATTTAACCTACGAGCAGTACTTC.

A word on this clone: One end of the junction does not line up with germline, which may come from a read error. V usage is TRBV11-2 and J usage is TRBJ2-7; D gene unclear. The V gene's germline CDR1 is SGHAT and CDR2 FQNNGV. The CDR3 has 13 residues. The chain's CDR3 is CVSSLVISYEQYF. Here the CDR3 DNA reads TGTGTCAGCAGCTTAGTAATCTCCTACGAGCAGTACTTC. Variable domain in full (rest from reference TRBV11-2 and TRBJ2-7): EAGVAQSPRYKIIEKRQSVAFWCNPISGHATLYWYQQILGQGPKLLIQFQNNGVVDDSQLPKDRFSAERLKGVDSTLKIQPAKLEDSAVYLCVSSLVISYEQYFGPGTRLTVT.

This clone occurred once. The gene calls are TRBV7-6 and TRBJ1-2, with D tentatively TRBD1 (5 bases). V lost 3 bases and J 5 bases, leaving 13 bases between the germline ends. From germline, CDR1 is SGHVS and CDR2 FNYEAQ. The CDR3 consists of 14 residues. The CDR3 protein is CASSLTSGGYGYTF. The DNA for the CDR3 is TGTGCCAGCAGCTTGACCTCGGGGGGTTATGGCTACACCTTC.

The chain employs TRBV11-2 and TRBJ1-1; TRBD1 matches at 11 bases. Trimming removed 7 bases from V and 6 bases from J; junction bases left unmatched: 4. This CDR3 has 13 amino acids. CDR1 and CDR2 from the germline V gene are SGHAT and FQNNGV. CDR3 coding DNA: TGTGCCAGCAAGGACAGGGGGCAACCTGAAGCTTTCTTT. Protein: CASKDRGQPEAFF.

The chain employs TRBV28 and TRBJ2-5; D unresolved. Between the trimmed V and J ends, which lost 4 bases and 1 base, there was a span of 13 bases. This CDR3 is 15 amino acids long. Per the germline V gene, CDR1 is MDHEN and CDR2 is SYDVKM. CDR3 DNA: TGTGCCAGCAGTTCCCCAGGTAGCCCCCAAGAGACCCAGTACTTC. Protein product: CASSSPGSPQETQYF.

A remark on this clone: The junction does not match germline at one end; this may be a read error. The genes are TRBV7-9 and TRBJ2-7; 7 bases map to TRBD2. Germline loops: CDR1 SEHNR, CDR2 FQNEAQ (reference sequence). The CDR3 has 13 residues. CDR3 nucleotides: TGTGCCAGCAGCCTCGGGACTAAATACGAACAGTACTTC. Amino acids: CASSLGTKYEQYF.

The chain recombines TRBV5-1 with TRBJ1-1; 9 bases are a match to TRBD1. CDR3 size: 17 residues. Germline V gives CDR1 SGHRS, CDR2 YFSETQ. The V segment lost 5 bases and the J segment 1 base; nucleotides outside the gene matches: 12. CDR3 in amino acids: CASRPTGGRAENTEAFF. In DNA form, the CDR3 reads TGCGCCAGCAGGCCTACAGGGGGCCGGGCGGAGAACACTGAAGCTTTCTTT.

V is TRBV5-8 and J is TRBJ1-2; no reliable D call. V lost 2 bases and J 4 bases, leaving 15 bases between the germline ends. The germline CDR1 and CDR2 sequences are SGHTS and YDEGEE. CDR3 length equals 15 residues. The CDR3 loop reads CASSFARSTSYGYTF. Written as DNA, the CDR3 is TGTGCCAGCAGCTTTGCACGGTCAACCTCCTATGGCTACACCTTC.

This clone has just one count. The chain couples TRBV5-6 to TRBJ2-1, with 8 bases that match TRBD1. Trimming removed 7 bases from V and 7 bases from J; junction bases left unmatched: 7. The length of the CDR3 is 13 residues. Germline V gene sequence: CDR1 SGHDT, CDR2 YYEEEE. This chain's CDR3 is CASGSDRENEQFF. CDR3 nucleotides: TGTGCCAGCGGATCGGACAGGGAGAATGAGCAGTTCTTC. Complete variable domain (other parts from reference TRBV5-6 and TRBJ2-1): DAGVTQSPTHLIKTRGQQVTLRCSPKSGHDTVSWYQQALGQGPQFIFQYYEEEERQRGNFPDRFSGHQFPNYSSELNVNALLLGDSALYLCASGSDRENEQFFGPGTRLTVL.